This T cell receptor (beta chain) was identified in a study of T cell changes during pregnancy in multiple sclerosis. Trimming removed 7 bases at V and 1 base at J, with 16 bases between. The CDR3 length is 14 residues. Germline CDR1 SQVTM, CDR2 ANQGSEA. TCRdb's copy holds only in-frame clones and misses some; the assay was immunoSEQ multiplex PCR. The sample holds tens of thousands of clones, roughly 92% seen once. The sample holds one count of this clone. The sample consisted of peripheral blood. This receptor was obtained from a female donor with multiple sclerosis, enrolled in a pregnancy study. This chain joins TRBV29-1 and TRBJ1-1; a possible D gene is TRBD1 (5 bases). The CDR3 sequence is CSAAPGGTNTEAFF. CDR3 DNA: TGCAGCGCCGCGCCCGGGGGGACGAACACTGAAGCTTTCTTT.